Below are 21 T cell receptor beta chains sequenced from a single sample in a study of shared T cell receptors in the human thymus. Assay used: immunoSEQ multiplex PCR; TCRdb lists only in-frame clones, some missing. The sample comprises over 450,000 clones, 75% to 85% of which are singletons, and 0.013% rests with the top ten. This same sample was also part of a study on human thymus T cells.

Source material: thymocytes. These TCRs come from a boy in the first two years of life with a congenital heart defect.

The rearrangement uses TRBV10-3 and TRBJ2-2, with D possibly matching TRBD1 (5 bases). This CDR3 region has 11 residues. Per the germline V gene, CDR1 is ENHRY and CDR2 is SYGVKD. V lost 9 bases and J lost 3, with 5 bases in between. CDR3 DNA: TGTGCCATAGGGGACACCGGGGAGCTGTTTTTT. It specifies CAIGDTGELFF.

This clone was observed once. V gene TRBV9 combines with J gene TRBJ1-2; weak D call: TRBD1 (6 bases). Trimming removed 1 base from V and 6 bases from J, with 16 bases in between. Germline V CDR1 and CDR2: SGDLS, YYNGEE. The CDR3 is made up of 15 amino acids. The CDR3, as DNA: TGTGCCAGCAGCGTAAGCGGGGGCAGGGAAAATGGCTACACCTTC. Translation: CASSVSGGRENGYTF.

The chain joins TRBV7-3 to TRBJ2-5; unclear D gene. The CDR3 consists of 13 residues. Germline CDR1 SGHTA, CDR2 FQGTGA. V was cut by 4 bases and J by 5 bases, with 11 bases left in between. CDR3 nucleotides: TGTGCCAGCAGCTCCCGCGTGCGGGAGACCCAGTACTTC. Amino acids: CASSSRVRETQYF. The whole variable domain, remainder taken from reference TRBV7-3 and TRBJ2-5, is GAGVSQTPSNKVTEKGKYVELRCDPISGHTALYWYRQSLGQGPEFLIYFQGTGAADDSGLPNDRFFAVRPEGSVSTLKIQRTERGDSAVYLCASSSRVRETQYFGPGTRLLVL.

J is TRBJ2-7 and V is TRBV7-8, with TRBD2 identical over 11 bases. The ends lost 5 bases at V and 2 bases at J; junction bases unmatched: 8. The CDR3 has 16 residues. CDR1 and CDR2 (germline): SGHVS, FQNEAQ. CDR3 bases: TGTGCCAGCAGCAAAAACGGGACTAGCGGTACCTACGAGCAGTACTTC. It encodes CASSKNGTSGTYEQYF.

The chain couples TRBV5-4 to TRBJ2-2, with 12 bases lining up with TRBD1. J was trimmed by 6 bases and V by 4 bases; bases with no gene match: 4. Germline V gene lookup returns CDR1 SGHNT and CDR2 YYREEE (reference sequence). This CDR3 comprises 15 residues. DNA for the CDR3: TGTGCCAGCAGCCCCGGGACAGGGGGCGCCGGGGAGCTGTTTTTT. This encodes CASSPGTGGAGELFF.

This clone occurred once. V gene TRBV10-3 combines with J gene TRBJ2-7; 7 nucleotides align to TRBD1. With V trimmed by 0 bases and J by 6 bases, 2 bases remained unmatched. Germline loops: CDR1 ENHRY, CDR2 SYGVKD. The CDR3 is 13 amino acids. CDR3 loop: CAISESNRGEQYF. The CDR3, as DNA: TGTGCCATCAGTGAGTCGAACAGGGGCGAGCAGTACTTC.

The genes are TRBV7-2 and TRBJ2-1; D possibly corresponds to TRBD2 (5 bases). The CDR3 is 16 amino acids. CDR1 SGHTA and CDR2 FQGNSA come from the germline V gene. Trimming cost V 0 bases and J 3 bases, with 12 bases left between them. Here the CDR3 reads CASSLAGSGGYNEQFF. CDR3 sequence (DNA): TGTGCCAGCAGCTTAGCTGGGAGCGGAGGCTACAATGAGCAGTTCTTC.

The chain employs TRBV4-2 and TRBJ1-2, with 9 bases identical to TRBD1. CDR1 is LGHNA, CDR2 YNFKEQ, per germline. The CDR3 sequence is 18 residues long. Germline trimming cut 2 bases from V and 8 bases from J; bases unmatched to any gene: 18. CDR3 sequence reads: CASSQLGTQGAKSYGYTF. CDR3 DNA: TGTGCCAGCAGCCAACTAGGTACACAGGGGGCGAAATCATACGGCTACACCTTC.

This clone came up once. The rearrangement uses TRBV7-9 and TRBJ2-3, with a weak D call TRBD2 (6 bases). Looked up from germline, CDR1 is SEHNR and CDR2 is FQNEAQ (reference sequence). V shed 4 bases and J shed 2 bases, with 19 bases lying between them. CDR3 length equals 17 residues. CDR3 residues: CASSSTSRGRTTDTQYF. The CDR3, as DNA: TGTGCCAGCAGCTCCACCTCAAGAGGGAGGACCACAGATACGCAGTATTTT.

The chain couples TRBV5-4 to TRBJ2-7; possible D gene TRBD2, 6 bases. V shed 0 bases and J shed 6 bases, with 7 bases lying between them. There are 12 residues in the CDR3. Germline V gene lookup returns CDR1 SGHNT and CDR2 YYREEE (reference sequence). In DNA form, the CDR3 reads TGTGCCAGCAGCTTGGGGAGGGCCGAGCAGTACTTC. This translates into CASSLGRAEQYF.

V and J are TRBV13 and TRBJ1-1; D is possibly TRBD1 (6 bases). Germline assignment: CDR1 PRHDT and CDR2 FYEKMQ (reference sequence). CDR3 size: 14 residues. V dropped 5 bases and J dropped 10 bases, with 20 bases sitting between them. CDR3 DNA sequence: TGTGCCAGCAGCCGACGTCAGGGGAAGGCGGGAGCTTTCTTT. As protein: CASSRRQGKAGAFF.

The V and J genes are TRBV7-2 and TRBJ2-7; D gene unclear. The CDR3 length is 15 residues. The germline V and J ends were trimmed by 3 bases and 0 bases, with 12 bases remaining between them. Germline V CDR1 and CDR2: SGHTA, FQGNSA. The CDR3 loop reads CASSFPSRSSYEQYF. The CDR3 DNA follows: TGTGCCAGCAGCTTCCCCTCTAGGAGCTCCTACGAGCAGTACTTC. Drawing the rest from reference TRBV7-2 and TRBJ2-7, the complete variable domain is GAGVSQSPSNKVTEKGKDVELRCDPISGHTALYWYRQSLGQGLEFLIYFQGNSAPDKSGLPSDRFSAERTGGSVSTLTIQRTQQEDSAVYLCASSFPSRSSYEQYFGPGTRLTVT.

The rearrangement uses TRBV29-1 and TRBJ2-2; D ambiguous. The germline gives CDR1 SQVTM, CDR2 ANQGSEA. V was shortened by 4 bases and J by 0 bases, with 12 bases between the two germline ends. The CDR3 consists of 15 residues. Written as DNA, the CDR3 is TGCAGCGTTGGTGGTCCCCTAGCGAACACCGGGGAGCTGTTTTTT. This codes for CSVGGPLANTGELFF.

The rearrangement joins TRBV27 to TRBJ1-1; no clear D gene. Germline V gene lookup returns CDR1 MNHEY and CDR2 SMNVEV (reference sequence). Between the trimmed V and J ends, which lost 2 bases and 4 bases, there was a span of 8 bases. The CDR3 totals 13 residues. CDR3 coding DNA: TGTGCCAGCAGTTTAGTGAGGGCCACTGAAGCTTTCTTT. Protein sequence: CASSLVRATEAFF.

The chain couples TRBV5-6 to TRBJ1-2, with TRBD1 matching over 8 bases. The trim removed 4 bases at V and 6 bases at J, leaving 11 bases unmatched. This CDR3 contains 15 residues. CDR1 and CDR2 from the germline V gene are SGHDT and YYEEEE. CDR3 sequence reads: CASSALDRDGDGYTF. For the CDR3, the DNA is TGTGCCAGCAGCGCGCTGGACAGGGATGGTGATGGCTACACCTTC.

This clone was recorded only once. This chain connects TRBV28 to TRBJ2-7; the D is unclear. Per germline, CDR1 MDHEN and CDR2 SYDVKM. The CDR3 is 12 residues long. The V and J ends lost 5 bases and 2 bases respectively, with 7 bases between them. The CDR3 reads CASSLETYEQYF. CDR3 in DNA: TGTGCCAGCAGTCTGGAGACCTACGAGCAGTACTTC.

The gene calls are TRBV5-5 and TRBJ1-1; D might be TRBD1 (5 bases). V lost 4 bases and J 5 bases, leaving 27 bases between the germline ends. Germline V gives CDR1 SGHKS, CDR2 YYEKEE (reference sequence). The length of the CDR3 is 18 residues. The DNA of the CDR3 is TGTGCCAGCAGCCCCCTACCCTCCCAGGGTGGTCCCCCGACTGAAGCTTTCTTT. As protein: CASSPLPSQGGPPTEAFF.

Notes on this clone: Its ends do not fully match the called genes, so a read error is possible. V usage is TRBV15 and J usage is TRBJ1-2; TRBD1 aligns across 8 bases. The germline gives CDR1 LNHNV, CDR2 YYDKDF (reference sequence). The CDR3 contains 12 residues. The CDR3 protein is CATSRGDRSLTF. The CDR3 region has the DNA TGTGCCACCAGCAGAGGGGACAGGTCCCTTACTTTC.

V gene TRBV2 combines with J gene TRBJ2-7; D remains ambiguous. Germline values: CDR1 SNHLY, CDR2 FYNNEI. This CDR3 has 14 residues. Trimming took 1 base from V and 1 from J, leaving 8 bases between them. CDR3 nucleotide sequence: TGTGCCAGCAGTGAAGGGGCCAGTTCCTACGAGCAGTACTTC. Protein sequence: CASSEGASSYEQYF.

The chain is built from TRBV4-3 and TRBJ2-7; no clear D gene. Germline V lookup: CDR1 LGHNA, CDR2 YSLEER. V was pared by 4 bases and J by 5 bases, with 15 bases between. The CDR3 runs 14 residues. CDR3 protein: CASSPANRGHEQYF. CDR3 nucleotide sequence: TGCGCCAGCAGCCCGGCTAACCGAGGTCACGAGCAGTACTTC.

This sequence joins TRBV4-2 and TRBJ2-7, with D possibly matching TRBD2 (5 bases). This CDR3 is 17 amino acids long. Looked up from germline, CDR1 is LGHNA and CDR2 is YNFKEQ. V lost 1 base to trimming and J lost 3 bases, with 19 bases between them. In nucleotides, the CDR3 is TGTGCCAGCAGCCAAGGATGGGAGCAGGTCCGACACTACGAGCAGTACTTC. Translation: CASSQGWEQVRHYEQYF.